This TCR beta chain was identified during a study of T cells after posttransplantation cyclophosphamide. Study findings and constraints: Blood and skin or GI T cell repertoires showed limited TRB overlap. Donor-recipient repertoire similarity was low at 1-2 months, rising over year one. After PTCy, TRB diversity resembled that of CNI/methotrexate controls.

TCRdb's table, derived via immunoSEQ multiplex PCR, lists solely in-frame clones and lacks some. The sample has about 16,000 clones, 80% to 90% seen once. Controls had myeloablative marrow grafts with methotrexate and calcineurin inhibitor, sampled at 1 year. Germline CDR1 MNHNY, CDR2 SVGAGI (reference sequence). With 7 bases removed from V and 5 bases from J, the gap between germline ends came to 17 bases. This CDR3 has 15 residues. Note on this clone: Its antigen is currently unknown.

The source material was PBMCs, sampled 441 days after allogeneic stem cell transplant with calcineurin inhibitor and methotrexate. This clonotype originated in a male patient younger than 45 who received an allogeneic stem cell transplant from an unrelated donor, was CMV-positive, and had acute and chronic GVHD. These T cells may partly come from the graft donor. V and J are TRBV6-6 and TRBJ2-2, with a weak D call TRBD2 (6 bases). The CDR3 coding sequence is TGTGCCAGCACCTTTCGGGGACTGATAACCGGGGAGCTGTTTTTT. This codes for CASTFRGLITGELFF.